This entry concerns a single TCR beta chain. This sample was included in a study of control samples from healthy donors and cancer patients. The assay was immunoSEQ multiplex PCR, and TCRdb's table has in-frame clones only and misses some. This table holds 150,000 to 200,000 clones, around 90% found once. The CDR3 totals 15 residues. CDR1 is MNHEY, CDR2 SVGEGT, per germline. The V and J ends lost 2 bases and 7 bases respectively, with 12 bases between them. The clonotype comes from a man aged 25-45 years in good health. The sample was blood. The chain couples TRBV6-2 or TRBV6-3 to TRBJ1-6; no definite D call. The CDR3 sequence is CASSYPREGNSPLHF. CDR3 DNA: TGTGCCAGCAGTTACCCACGGGAGGGCAATTCACCCCTCCACTTT.